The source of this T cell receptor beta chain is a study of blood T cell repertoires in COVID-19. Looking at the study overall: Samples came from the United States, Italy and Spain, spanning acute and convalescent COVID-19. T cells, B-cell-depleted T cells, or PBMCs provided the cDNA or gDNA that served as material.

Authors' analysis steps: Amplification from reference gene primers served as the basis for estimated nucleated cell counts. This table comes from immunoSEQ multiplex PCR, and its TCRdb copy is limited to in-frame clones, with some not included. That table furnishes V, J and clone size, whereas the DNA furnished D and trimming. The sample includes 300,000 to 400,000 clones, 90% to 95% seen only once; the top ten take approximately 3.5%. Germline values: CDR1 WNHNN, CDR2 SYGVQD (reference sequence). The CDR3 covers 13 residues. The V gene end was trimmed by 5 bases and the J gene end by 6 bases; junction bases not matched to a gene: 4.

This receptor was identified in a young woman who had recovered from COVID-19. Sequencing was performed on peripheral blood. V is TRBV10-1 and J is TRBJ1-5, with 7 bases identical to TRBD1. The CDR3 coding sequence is TGCGCCAGCAGTCAGAACAGGGGTCAGCCCCAGCATTTT. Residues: CASSQNRGQPQHF.